Described below is a single T cell receptor beta chain sequence and its context. Trimming removed 5 bases from V and 3 bases from J; junction bases left unmatched: 15. The CDR3 contains 17 residues. Germline-derived CDR1 and CDR2 are SGHAT and FQNNGV. The data originate from a study of shared clonotypes between healthy human individuals. Sequencing was performed with immunoSEQ multiplex PCR; in TCRdb, only in-frame clones are kept and a portion is missing. The profile covers 2.3 million or so clones, with 93% appearing a single time and around 0.4% taken by the ten largest. Sequencing input: naive CD4+ T cells from PBMCs. Subset in this sample: CD45RA+ positively selected. This clonotype was obtained from a man younger than 30 in good health. Some clones in this sample may be carry-over from other donors' samples. The chain recombines TRBV11-2 with TRBJ2-5; 7 bases are shared with TRBD1. The CDR3 sequence: CASSPRWREQGKETQYF. The CDR3 DNA reads TGTGCCAGCAGCCCCAGGTGGAGAGAACAGGGGAAAGAGACCCAGTACTTC.